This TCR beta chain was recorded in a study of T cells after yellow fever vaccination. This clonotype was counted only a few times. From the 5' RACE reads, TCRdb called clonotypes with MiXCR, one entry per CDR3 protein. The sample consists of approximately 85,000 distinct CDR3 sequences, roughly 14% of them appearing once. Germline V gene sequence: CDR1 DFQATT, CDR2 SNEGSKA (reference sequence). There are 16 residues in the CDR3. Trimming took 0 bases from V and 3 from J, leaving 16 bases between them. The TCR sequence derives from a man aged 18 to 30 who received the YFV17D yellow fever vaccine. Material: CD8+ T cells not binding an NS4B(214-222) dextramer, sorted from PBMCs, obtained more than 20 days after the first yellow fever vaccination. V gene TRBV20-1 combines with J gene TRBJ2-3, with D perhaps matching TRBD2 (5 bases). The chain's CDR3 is CSARDNLAGSTDTQYF. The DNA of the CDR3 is TGCAGTGCTAGAGATAATCTAGCTGGTAGTACAGATACGCAGTATTTT.